This is a list of T cell receptor beta chains from one sample in a study of shared clonotypes between healthy human individuals. Produced via immunoSEQ multiplex PCR; TCRdb's table is partial and in-frame only. The sample lists about 2.5 million clones; less than 95% were seen once. Sequenced material: naive CD4+ T cells from PBMCs. These receptors originate from a man aged 18 to 35 in good health. Some clones in this sample may be carry-over from other donors' samples. Each CDR3 is given with its conserved first and last residue. Fields, in order: clone size, J gene, V gene, CDR3 protein. Size tells how often a clone was seen (once, few, many) or the class of an expanded clone, and some rows leave it out.

. TRBJ2-1 TRBV29-1 CSGDAVYNEQFF
. TRBJ1-2 TRBV29-1 CSVEGGQYNYGYTF
. TRBJ1-5 TRBV28 CASSRDSNQPQHF
few TRBJ1-5 TRBV28 CASTPHGGDQPQHF
few TRBJ1-5 TRBV2 CASSDRGQPQHF
. TRBJ2-7 TRBV28 CASSLVPDNSYEQYF
. TRBJ2-2 TRBV7-2 CASSPLGGNTGELFF
. TRBJ1-4 TRBV7-2 CASSPGANEKLFF
. TRBJ1-3 TRBV5-4 CASSLPGLSGNTIYF
. TRBJ2-6 TRBV28 CASKGLAGERQFTGANVLTF
. TRBJ1-2 TRBV5-1 CASLPGQGNYGYTF
. TRBJ2-7 TRBV18 CASSKGLPSYEQYF
. TRBJ2-3 TRBV18 CASSPPRGRTSDTQYF
. TRBJ2-1 TRBV5-4 CASSLPGDISYNEQFF
. TRBJ2-1 TRBV6-5 CASSLSRNEQFF
. TRBJ2-7 TRBV28 CASSLGGGVSSYEQYF
. TRBJ2-4 TRBV29-1 CSVAMFTGHTFF
. TRBJ1-5 TRBV10-3 CASSGGLSNQPQHF
. TRBJ2-7 TRBV5-1 CASSEGQGGYEQYF
. TRBJ1-2 TRBV6-6 CASSSIQDSGGYTF
once TRBJ1-2 TRBV5-1 CASTKGQVDGYTF
. TRBJ2-7 TRBV10-2 CASRPSSIGEQYF
. TRBJ1-2 TRBV6-1 CASSEKGRANYGYTF
. TRBJ2-3 TRBV7-9 CASSLLAGGNTDTQYF
few TRBJ1-5 TRBV29-1 CSVRGDSNQPQHF
. TRBJ1-4 TRBV6-1 CASSEGGSALNEKLFF
. TRBJ1-3 TRBV30 CAWSTVGLIYSGNTIYF
. TRBJ1-1 TRBV28 CASSLSRAAFF
few TRBJ2-3 TRBV13 CASSFSGDTDTQYF
. TRBJ2-5 TRBV4-3 CASSQGGRRTETQYF
. TRBJ2-7 TRBV7-9 CASSQPAGGLGEQYF
. TRBJ1-4 TRBV9 CAREGAESTNEKLFF
. TRBJ1-2 TRBV12-5 CASGRDRDAYGYTF
. TRBJ2-3 TRBV6-5 CASRYRGLPVTDTQYF
. TRBJ2-1 TRBV29-1 CSVDHRSYNEQFF
. TRBJ1-3 TRBV28 CASSFRGNSGNTIYF
. TRBJ2-7 TRBV29-1 CSVAGPLSSEQYF
. TRBJ1-5 TRBV7-2 CASSWGTGRNQPQHF
. TRBJ2-3 TRBV18 CASSLTSGVTDTQYF
. TRBJ1-2 TRBV14 CASSPWREESGYTF
. TRBJ2-2 TRBV9 CASSPRGVAGELFF
. TRBJ2-2 TRBV9 CASTPMGQGTGELFF
. TRBJ2-5 TRBV9 CASSVGPTAQETQYF
. TRBJ1-2 TRBV5-1 CASSLDRTYGYTF
. TRBJ2-1 TRBV7-2 CASSEQGQNYNEQFF
once TRBJ2-5 TRBV7-7 CASSLVGGETQYF
. TRBJ1-2 TRBV2 CASNQRNRDRVYGYTF
. TRBJ2-1 TRBV10-1 CASSVIRGSYNEQFF
. TRBJ1-3 TRBV2 CASSKDSLGNTIYF
once TRBJ2-5 TRBV11-2 CASSPGTSVETQYF
. TRBJ2-7 TRBV19 CASSPRLAGGAEQYF